Sequencing of this TCR beta chain was carried out in a study of shared clonotypes between healthy human individuals. Cells designated naive CD8 were CD45RO-negative and were positively selected for CCR7, with terminally differentiated effector memory CD45RA+ cells excluded. None of the donors, who were healthy HIV-negative adults, had recently had acute infections or vaccinations. Every contributor of samples was a Caucasian grown-up residing in Nashville, Tennessee. Evenly divided among several immunoSEQ plates was the genomic DNA of each subset. TCRdb's copy holds only in-frame clones and misses some; the assay was immunoSEQ multiplex PCR. The sample yields about 1.9 million clones, just over 90% seen once. Sequences were obtained from naive CD8+ T cells from PBMCs. This TCR was recovered from a young man in good health. Some clones in this sample may be carry-over from other donors' samples.

The CDR3: CASSIVGGGTDTQYF. The CDR3 region has the DNA TGTGCCAGCAGCATTGTTGGGGGTGGCACAGATACGCAGTATTTT. V usage is TRBV9 and J usage is TRBJ2-3; perhaps D is TRBD1 or TRBD2 (5 bases each). CDR1 is SGDLS, CDR2 YYNGEE, per germline. The CDR3 covers 15 residues. Trimming stripped 4 bases from V and 1 base from J, with 13 bases between.